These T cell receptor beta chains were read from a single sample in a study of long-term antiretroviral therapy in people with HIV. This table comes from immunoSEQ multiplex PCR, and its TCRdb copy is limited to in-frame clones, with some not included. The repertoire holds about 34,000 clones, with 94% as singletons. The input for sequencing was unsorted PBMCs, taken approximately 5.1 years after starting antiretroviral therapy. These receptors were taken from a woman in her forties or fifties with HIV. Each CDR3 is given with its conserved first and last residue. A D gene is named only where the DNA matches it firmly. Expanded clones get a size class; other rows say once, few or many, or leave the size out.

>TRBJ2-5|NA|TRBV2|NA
TGTGCCAGGGGGGGTTTGGCAGAGACCCAGTACTTC
CARGGLAETQYF
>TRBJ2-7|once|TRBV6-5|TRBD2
TGTGCCAGCAGTTACCGCGGACTAGACTACGAGCAGTACTTC
CASSYRGLDYEQYF
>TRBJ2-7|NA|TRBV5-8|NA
TGTGCCAGCAGCCGAGAGGTGTACTCCTACGAGCAGTACTTC
CASSREVYSYEQYF
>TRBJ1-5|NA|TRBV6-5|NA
TGTGCCAGCAGTTACGACAGCAATCAGCCCCAGCATTTT
CASSYDSNQPQHF
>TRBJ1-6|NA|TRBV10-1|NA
TGCGCCAGCAGCGCGTCGGGGGGATCACCCCTCCACTTT
CASSASGGSPLHF
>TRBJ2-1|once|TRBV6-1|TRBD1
TGTGCCAGCAGTGCAAACAAATGGGACAGGGGAGGCTCCTACAATGAGCAGTTCTTC
CASSANKWDRGGSYNEQFF
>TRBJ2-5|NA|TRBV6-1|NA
TGTGCCAGCAGTGAGTCGGGAAGAGAGACCCAGTACTTC
CASSESGRETQYF
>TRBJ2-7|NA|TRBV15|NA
TGTGCCACCAGCACTCAGACTACTTCCTACGAGCAGTACTTC
CATSTQTTSYEQYF
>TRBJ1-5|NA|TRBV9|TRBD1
TGTGCCAGCAGTGAGACAGGGAATCAGCCCCAGCATTTT
CASSETGNQPQHF
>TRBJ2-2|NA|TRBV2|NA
TGTGCCAGCCAAGGTTTTCGGTTTCGGAACACCGGGGAGCTGTTTTTT
CASQGFRFRNTGELFF
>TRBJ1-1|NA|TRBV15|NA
TGTGCCACCTCGACGGGCAGCAACACTGAAGCTTTCTTT
CATSTGSNTEAFF
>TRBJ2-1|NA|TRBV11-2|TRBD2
TGTGCCAGCAGCCCCGAGGGTGGGCGGGGGGCTGAGCAGTTCTTC
CASSPEGGRGAEQFF
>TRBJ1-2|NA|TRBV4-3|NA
TGCGCCAGCAGCCAAAGGGCGCAGGCTAACTATGGCTACACCTTC
CASSQRAQANYGYTF
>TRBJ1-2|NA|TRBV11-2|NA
TGTGCCAGCAGCTTAGATCAGGGGTCTAACTATGGCTACACCTTC
CASSLDQGSNYGYTF
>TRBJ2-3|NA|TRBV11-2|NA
TGTGCCAGCAGCCAGAGCGGGCACGCAGATACGCAGTATTTT
CASSQSGHADTQYF
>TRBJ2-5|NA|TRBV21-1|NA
TGTGCCAGCAGCAAACAGGGTACAAGGGAGACCCAGTACTTC
CASSKQGTRETQYF
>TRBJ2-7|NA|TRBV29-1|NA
TGCAGCGTTGAAGAGCCAGGGAAAGCCTACGAGCAGTACTTC
CSVEEPGKAYEQYF
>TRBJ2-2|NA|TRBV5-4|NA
TGTGCCAGCAGCAATAGAGGGATTAACACCGGGGAGCTGTTTTTT
CASSNRGINTGELFF
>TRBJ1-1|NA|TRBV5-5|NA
TGTGCCAGCAGCCCTGGGCGAGGGAGGACTGAAGCTTTCTTT
CASSPGRGRTEAFF
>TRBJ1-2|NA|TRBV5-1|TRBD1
TGCGCCAGCAGCCAGGACAGGGATTCGTATGGCTACACCTTC
CASSQDRDSYGYTF
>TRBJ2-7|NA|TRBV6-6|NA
TGTGCCAGCACCGGGACGGGATACGAGCAGTACTTC
CASTGTGYEQYF
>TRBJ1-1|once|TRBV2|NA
TGTGCCAGCAGTGACCAGGGGATGGGCACTGAAGCTTTCTTT
CASSDQGMGTEAFF
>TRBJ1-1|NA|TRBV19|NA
TGTGCCAGTAGTCCAAATCCGACAGTCCTAGGGGGCACTGAAGCTTTCTTT
CASSPNPTVLGGTEAFF
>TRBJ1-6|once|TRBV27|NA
TGTGCCAGCAGACCCCCGGGACCGTCTAATTCACCCCTCCACTTT
CASRPPGPSNSPLHF
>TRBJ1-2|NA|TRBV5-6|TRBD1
TGTGCCAGCAGCCGAGTCGACAGGGGGCGCAACTATGGCTACACCTTC
CASSRVDRGRNYGYTF
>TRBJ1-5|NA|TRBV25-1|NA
TGTGCCAGCAGTGATGTTGGGGTGCATCAGCCCCAGCATTTT
CASSDVGVHQPQHF
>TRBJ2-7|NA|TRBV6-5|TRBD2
TGTGCCAGCAGTTACTCGTGGAGCGGGGGGGCCTACGAGCAGTACTTC
CASSYSWSGGAYEQYF
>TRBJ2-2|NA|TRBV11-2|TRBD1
TGTGCCAGCAGCTTAGATCAGGGGGCGGGCACCGGGGAGCTGTTTTTT
CASSLDQGAGTGELFF
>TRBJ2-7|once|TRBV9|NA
TGTGCCAGCAGCGTAGTCGGGGATACCTACGAGCAGTACTTC
CASSVVGDTYEQYF
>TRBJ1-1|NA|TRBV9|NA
TGTGCCAGCAGCACCGGGGCCATGAACACTGAAGCTTTCTTT
CASSTGAMNTEAFF
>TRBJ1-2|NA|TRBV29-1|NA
TGCAGCGTCCAGGGCTATGGCTACACCTTC
CSVQGYGYTF
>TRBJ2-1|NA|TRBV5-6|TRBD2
TGTGCCAGCAGCTTTCAGGAAGCGGGGGGTCGCTACAATGAGCAGTTCTTC
CASSFQEAGGRYNEQFF
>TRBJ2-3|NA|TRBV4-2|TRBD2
TGTGCCAGCAGCCAAGACCTAGCGGATTCTAGCACAGATACGCAGTATTTT
CASSQDLADSSTDTQYF
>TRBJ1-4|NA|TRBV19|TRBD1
TGTGCCAGTAGTATAGTGGGACAGGGTTTTGAAAAACTGTTTTTT
CASSIVGQGFEKLFF
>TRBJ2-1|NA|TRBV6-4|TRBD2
TGTGCCAGTAGACTAGCGGGGAGCAATGAGCAGTTCTTC
CASRLAGSNEQFF
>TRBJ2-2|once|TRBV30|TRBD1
TGTGCCTGGGGTCGACAGGGGGCCGGGGAGCTGTTTTTT
CAWGRQGAGELFF
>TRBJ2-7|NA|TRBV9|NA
TGTGCCAGCAGCGTAGGAATAGGGGGGTACGAGCAGTACTTC
CASSVGIGGYEQYF
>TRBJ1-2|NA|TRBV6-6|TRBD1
TGTGCCAGCAGTTCCCCTCCCGGACAGGCAGATGGCTACACCTTC
CASSSPPGQADGYTF
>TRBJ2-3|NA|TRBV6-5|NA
TGTGCCAGCAGTTACCAGCCAACTAGCACAGATACGCAGTATTTT
CASSYQPTSTDTQYF
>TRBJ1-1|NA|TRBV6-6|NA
TGTGCCAGCAGTACGCGAGAGAACACTGAAGCTTTCTTT
CASSTRENTEAFF
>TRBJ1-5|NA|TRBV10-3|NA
TGTGCCATCAGTGAGGGGGGAGACCAGCCCCAGCATTTT
CAISEGGDQPQHF
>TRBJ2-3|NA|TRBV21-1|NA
TGTGCCAGCAGCAAAGTGGGGGGCGGGGGGCCCGATACGCAGTATTTT
CASSKVGGGGPDTQYF
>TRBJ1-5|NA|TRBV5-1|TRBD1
TGCGCCAGCAGCACGACAGGGCTGCCCGATCAGCCCCAGCATTTT
CASSTTGLPDQPQHF
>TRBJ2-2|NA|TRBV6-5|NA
TGTGCCAGCAGCCCCAGGAGGGTGGGCACCGGGGAGCTGTTTTTT
CASSPRRVGTGELFF
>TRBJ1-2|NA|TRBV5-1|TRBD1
TGCGCCAGCAGAACCCGGACAGGGCCAGAGGGAGGCTACACCTTC
CASRTRTGPEGGYTF
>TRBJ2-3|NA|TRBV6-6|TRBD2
TGTGCCAGCAGTTACTTCCGGGGGGACACAGATACGCAGTATTTT
CASSYFRGDTDTQYF
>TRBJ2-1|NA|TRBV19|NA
TGTGCCAGTAGAGGGTTATCAGATGAGCAGTTCTTC
CASRGLSDEQFF
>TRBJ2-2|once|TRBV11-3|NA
TGTGCCAGCAGCACCCTTTCGGCCGGGGAGCTGTTTTTT
CASSTLSAGELFF
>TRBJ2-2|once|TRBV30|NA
TGTGCCTGCCTCGGACAGAACACCGGGGAGCTGTTTTTT
CACLGQNTGELFF
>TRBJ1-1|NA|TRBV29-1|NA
TGCAGCGTTGTCCAGCGGGCCACTGAAGCTTTCTTT
CSVVQRATEAFF
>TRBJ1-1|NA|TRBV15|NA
TGTGCCACCAGCAGAGCTGGGTCTGAAGCTTTCTTT
CATSRAGSEAFF
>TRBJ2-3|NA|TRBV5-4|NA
TGTGCCAGCAGCCCGGACAGTCGCACAGATACGCAGTATTTT
CASSPDSRTDTQYF
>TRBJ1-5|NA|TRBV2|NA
TGTGCCAGCAGTCCGGACAGCAGGGAGACGCAGCCCCAGCATTTT
CASSPDSRETQPQHF
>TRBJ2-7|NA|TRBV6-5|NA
TGTGCCAGCAGTCTCGGGACCGCCACGTTCTACGAGCAGTACTTC
CASSLGTATFYEQYF